This TCR beta chain was retrieved from a study of T cell changes during pregnancy in multiple sclerosis. Method: immunoSEQ multiplex PCR; TCRdb's copy keeps in-frame clones and lacks some. There are 20,000 to 25,000 clones in the sample; about nine tenths occur only once, and around 8% lies in the top ten. There are 16 residues in the CDR3. With 0 bases removed from V and 0 bases from J, the gap between germline ends came to 9 bases. Germline CDR1 is LNHNV and CDR2 is YYDKDF (reference sequence). The clonotype originates from a female donor in good health, enrolled as a control in a pregnancy study. Sequences were derived from CD8+ T cells from peripheral blood mononuclear cells, sampled in the first trimester of pregnancy. This rearrangement joins TRBV15 to TRBJ1-5, with a possible D match to TRBD1 (6 bases). This chain's CDR3 is CATSRDPDSSNQPQHF. The CDR3 coding sequence is TGTGCCACCAGCAGAGATCCGGACAGTAGCAATCAGCCCCAGCATTTT.